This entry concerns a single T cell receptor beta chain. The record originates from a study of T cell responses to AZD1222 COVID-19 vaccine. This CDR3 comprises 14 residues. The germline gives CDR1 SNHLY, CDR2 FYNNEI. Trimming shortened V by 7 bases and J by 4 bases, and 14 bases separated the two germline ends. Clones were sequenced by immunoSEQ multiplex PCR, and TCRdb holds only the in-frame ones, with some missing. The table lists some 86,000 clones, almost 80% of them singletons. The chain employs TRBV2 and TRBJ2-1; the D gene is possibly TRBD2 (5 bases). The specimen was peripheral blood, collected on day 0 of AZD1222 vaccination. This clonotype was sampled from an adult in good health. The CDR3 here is CASKLGPLYNEQFF. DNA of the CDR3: TGTGCCAGCAAACTAGGGCCACTTTACAATGAGCAGTTCTTC.